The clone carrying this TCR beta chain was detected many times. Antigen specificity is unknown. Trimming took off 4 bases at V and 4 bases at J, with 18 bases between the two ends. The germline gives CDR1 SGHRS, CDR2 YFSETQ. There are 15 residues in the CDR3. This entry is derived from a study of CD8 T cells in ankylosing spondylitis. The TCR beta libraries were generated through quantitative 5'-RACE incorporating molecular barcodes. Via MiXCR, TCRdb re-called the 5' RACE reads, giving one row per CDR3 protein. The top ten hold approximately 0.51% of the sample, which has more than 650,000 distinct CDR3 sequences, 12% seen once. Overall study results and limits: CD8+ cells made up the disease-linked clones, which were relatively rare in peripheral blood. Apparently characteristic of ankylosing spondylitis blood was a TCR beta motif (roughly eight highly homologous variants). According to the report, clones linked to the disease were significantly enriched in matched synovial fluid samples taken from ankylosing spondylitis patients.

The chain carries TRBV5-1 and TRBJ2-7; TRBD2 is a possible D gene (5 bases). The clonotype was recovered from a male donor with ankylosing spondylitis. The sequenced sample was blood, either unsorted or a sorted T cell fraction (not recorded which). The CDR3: CASSPDSGRDYEQYF. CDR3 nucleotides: TGCGCCAGCAGCCCGGACTCGGGGAGAGATTACGAGCAGTACTTC.